A selection of T cell receptor beta chains follows, all from one sample in a study of Ad26.COV2.S vaccination and SARS-CoV-2 variants. Sequencing was performed with immunoSEQ multiplex PCR; in TCRdb, only in-frame clones are kept and a portion is missing. This sample has about 440,000 clones, with roughly 91% found just once. The specimen was peripheral blood, collected in a trial of Ad26.COV2.S vaccine versus placebo. These receptors were collected from a person aged 18-65 years who received the Ad26.COV2.S COVID-19 vaccine or a placebo. Each CDR3 is given with its conserved first and last residue. D genes are given only for firm matches. Some rows have no size entry. The others give once, few or many, or a class for an expanded clone.

clone_size | j_call | d_call | v_call | cdr3_nt | cdr3_aa
NA | TRBJ1-2 | NA | TRBV28 | TGTGCCAGCAGGAGCTTGGACTATGGCTACACCTTC | CASRSLDYGYTF
NA | TRBJ2-4 | NA | TRBV19 | TGTGCCAGTCTCGGAAGGGGATTAAGCAAAAACATTCAGTACTTC | CASLGRGLSKNIQYF
NA | TRBJ2-7 | TRBD1 | TRBV5-4 | TGTGCCAGCAGCTTGGGGCCGGGACAGGGGAACACCTACGAGCAGTACTTC | CASSLGPGQGNTYEQYF
NA | TRBJ2-2 | TRBD2 | TRBV7-3 | TGTGCCAGCAGCTCATTAGCGGGAGGCGGTACAGGGGAGCTGTTTTTT | CASSSLAGGGTGELFF
NA | TRBJ2-1 | TRBD2 | TRBV7-2 | TGTGCCAGTCAGACTAGCGGGGGGGGAAGCTCCTACAATGAGCAGTTCTTC | CASQTSGGGSSYNEQFF
NA | TRBJ2-1 | NA | TRBV29-1 | TGCAGCGTTGCTGCTAGCCCGTACAATGAGCAGTTCTTC | CSVAASPYNEQFF
NA | TRBJ2-7 | NA | TRBV25-1 | TGTGCCAGCAGTGCCCAGATAACAGAGCCGTCCTACGAGCAGTACTTC | CASSAQITEPSYEQYF
NA | TRBJ1-1 | TRBD1 | TRBV7-9 | TGTGCCAGCAGCTCAGTGGGACAGGGAGTTACTGAAGCTTTCTTT | CASSSVGQGVTEAFF
NA | TRBJ1-2 | TRBD1 | TRBV7-9 | TGTGCCAGCAGCCGGGACAGGGGATCATATGGCTACACCTTC | CASSRDRGSYGYTF
NA | TRBJ2-2 | NA | TRBV15 | TGTGCCACCAGCAGAGATCTCTCCACTGACACCGGGGAGCTGTTTTTT | CATSRDLSTDTGELFF
NA | TRBJ1-3 | TRBD1 | TRBV7-8 | TGTGCCAGCAGCCCCCGACAGGGGGGAGCGGGAAACACCATATATTTT | CASSPRQGGAGNTIYF
NA | TRBJ2-3 | NA | TRBV7-9 | TGTGCCAGCAGCGTAGACTACGGGGTAGATACGCAGTATTTT | CASSVDYGVDTQYF
NA | TRBJ2-3 | NA | TRBV7-2 | TGTGCCAGCAGCTTAGGGGGATTAAGCACAGATACGCAGTATTTT | CASSLGGLSTDTQYF
NA | TRBJ2-7 | NA | TRBV2 | TGTGCCAGCGGATTGGACGTCTCCTACGAGCAGTACTTC | CASGLDVSYEQYF
NA | TRBJ1-1 | NA | TRBV13 | TGTGCCAGCAGCCGGGCCTTAGGGCGGAACACTGAAGCTTTCTTT | CASSRALGRNTEAFF
NA | TRBJ1-1 | NA | TRBV28 | TGTGCCAGCAGTTTAACTCGTGAAGCTTTCTTT | CASSLTREAFF
NA | TRBJ2-5 | NA | TRBV7-6 | TGTGCCAGCAGCCCCTCAGCCCGAGCGGGCCAAGAGACCCAGTACTTC | CASSPSARAGQETQYF
NA | TRBJ2-1 | TRBD2 | TRBV6-6 | TGTGCCAGCAGGAGTAGCGGGAGCTTTGAGCAGTTCTTC | CASRSSGSFEQFF
NA | TRBJ1-1 | NA | TRBV6-5 | TGTGCCAGCAGTTACCGACAGAGCGTGAACACTGAAGCTTTCTTT | CASSYRQSVNTEAFF
NA | TRBJ2-2 | TRBD2 | TRBV30 | TGTGCCTGGGCCGAGCTAGCGGGAGTGACCGGGGAGCTGTTTTTT | CAWAELAGVTGELFF
few | TRBJ2-2 | NA | TRBV4-1 | TGCGCCAGCAGTCGCCTCGAGCTCTTCTCCACCGGGGAGCTGTTTTTT | CASSRLELFSTGELFF
NA | TRBJ1-6 | NA | TRBV20-1 | TGCAGTGCTAGGGGGGATTCACCCCTCCACTTT | CSARGDSPLHF
NA | TRBJ2-2 | TRBD2 | TRBV28 | TGTGCCAGCAGAGATAGCGGGAGCGGAAGCACCGGGGAGCTGTTTTTT | CASRDSGSGSTGELFF
NA | TRBJ1-4 | NA | TRBV28 | TGTGCCAGCAGTTTAGGATCAGATAGAACCCTGGGAAAACTGTTTTTT | CASSLGSDRTLGKLFF
many | TRBJ2-2 | NA | TRBV6-4 | TGTGCCAGCAGTGACTCGAGCGCGTTCGGGGAGCTGTTTTTT | CASSDSSAFGELFF
once | TRBJ2-7 | TRBD1 | TRBV19 | TGTGCCAGTAGTCGGACAGGGGTGGGCTACGAGCAGTACTTC | CASSRTGVGYEQYF
NA | TRBJ2-5 | TRBD2 | TRBV24-1 | TGTGCCACCAGTGACTGGACTAGCCGAGAGACCCAGTACTTC | CATSDWTSRETQYF
NA | TRBJ1-6 | TRBD1 | TRBV28 | TGTGCCAGCAGTTTGAGAACAGGGGGTAGGAATAATTCACCCCTCCACTTT | CASSLRTGGRNNSPLHF
NA | TRBJ2-2 | TRBD1 | TRBV2 | TGTGCCAGCAGTAGGCCGGGACAGGTGATTACCGGGGAGCTGTTTTTT | CASSRPGQVITGELFF
once | TRBJ2-4 | TRBD2 | TRBV11-2 | TGTGCCAGCACCCCGGCGGGGGGCGGGTGGAGTAGATTC | CASTPAGGGWSRF
once | TRBJ2-7 | TRBD2 | TRBV7-2 | TGTGCCAGCAGCCCCCGGCTAGCGGGATCCTACGAGCAGTACTTC | CASSPRLAGSYEQYF
NA | TRBJ1-1 | NA | TRBV28 | TGTGCCAGCAATCCAGCGGATGGGGGTCGGGGCACTGAAGCTTTCTTT | CASNPADGGRGTEAFF
NA | TRBJ2-6 | NA | TRBV5-1 | TGCGCCAGCAGCTTGGCAGGGGGGGCTGGGGCCAACGTCCTGACTTTC | CASSLAGGAGANVLTF
NA | TRBJ2-1 | NA | TRBV30 | TGTGCCTCCCTAGGGTCGTCTTGGGGCAATGAGCAGTTCTTC | CASLGSSWGNEQFF
NA | TRBJ2-1 | NA | TRBV2 | TGTGCCAGCAGGACAATAGGGGGAATGAGAGACAATGAGCAGTTCTTC | CASRTIGGMRDNEQFF
NA | TRBJ2-5 | TRBD2 | TRBV6-4 | TGTGCCAGCAAACCGAGGGGAGGGGAGACCCAGTACTTC | CASKPRGGETQYF
NA | TRBJ1-2 | TRBD1 | TRBV7-3 | TGTGCCAGCAGCTCCCTGGGTCCGGGCGAATGGAGGACAGGGAATGGCTACACCTTC | CASSSLGPGEWRTGNGYTF
NA | TRBJ1-3 | NA | TRBV4-1 | TGCGCCAGCAGCCAAGCTGATCAGGATGGAAACACCATATATTTT | CASSQADQDGNTIYF
NA | TRBJ1-2 | NA | TRBV28 | TGTGCCAGCAGTGCCACGGGAGGTGGCTACACCTTC | CASSATGGGYTF
NA | TRBJ2-1 | NA | TRBV11-2 | TGTGCCAGCAGCCTAGATAAGGGTTTGATAAATGAGCAGTTCTTC | CASSLDKGLINEQFF
NA | TRBJ1-5 | TRBD1 | TRBV3-1/TRBV3-2 | TGTGCCAGCAGCCAACCGACAGGGGCAACCCAGCATTTT | CASSQPTGATQHF
NA | TRBJ2-1 | TRBD2 | TRBV28 | TGTGCCAGCAGCCAAGAGTCCGGAAAGGTTCGCGGGAGTCCCTACAATGAGCAGTTCTTC | CASSQESGKVRGSPYNEQFF
NA | TRBJ1-6 | NA | TRBV23-1 | TGCGCCAGCAGTCAATCTACGACTGGTTCACCCCTCCACTTT | CASSQSTTGSPLHF
NA | TRBJ1-5 | TRBD1 | TRBV28 | TGTGCCAGCAGTTCCGGGACAGGGTACCTTCAGCCCCAGCATTTT | CASSSGTGYLQPQHF
NA | TRBJ2-3 | NA | TRBV30 | TGTGCCTGGAGTGTCCCAGATACGCAGTATTTT | CAWSVPDTQYF
once | TRBJ1-6 | NA | TRBV12-3/TRBV12-4 | TGTGCCAGCCTTCTTGGGGATTCACCCCTCCACTTT | CASLLGDSPLHF
NA | TRBJ2-7 | NA | TRBV7-9 | TGTGCCAGCAGCTTAGCGCAAGGGTCGGGCGAGCAGTACTTC | CASSLAQGSGEQYF
NA | TRBJ1-1 | TRBD1 | TRBV7-4 | TGTGCCAGCAGCTTAAGCCAGGGGGCGCAACATGGGAACACTGAAGCTTTCTTT | CASSLSQGAQHGNTEAFF
NA | TRBJ2-7 | NA | TRBV6-5 | TGTGCCAGCAGTCCAAGCCGTGGGGGGACCTACGAGCAGTACTTC | CASSPSRGGTYEQYF
NA | TRBJ2-7 | NA | TRBV28 | TGTGCCCACTCTGAGGGGCTGATCGAGGTATCCTACGAGCAGTACTTC | CAHSEGLIEVSYEQYF
few | TRBJ2-2 | NA | TRBV11-3 | TGTGCCAGCAGCTTAATTGGGGTCACCGGGGAGCTGTTTTTT | CASSLIGVTGELFF